The 11 T cell receptor beta chains below come from one sample, sequenced in a study of low-dose radiotherapy and immunotherapy resistance in tumors. Alpha- and beta-chain coverage of first-strand cDNA came from TRAV- and TRBV-specific primers. It was with a constant-region primer and a V-primer adapter that TCRs were amplified over roughly 20 PCR cycles. TCRdb reprocessed the reads via MiXCR and lists one record per CDR3 protein. The table lists around 83,000 distinct CDR3 sequences, approximately 20% of them singletons. Time point specified: before trial treatment. Sample: PBMCs, taken before treatment. The receptor source for this set is a male donor with prostate cancer.

The gene calls are TRBV4-2 and TRBJ2-5; D may be TRBD2 (5 bases). CDR3 length: 15 amino acids. Trimming stripped 0 bases from V and 5 bases from J, with 13 bases between. The V gene's germline CDR1 is LGHNA and CDR2 YNFKEQ. The CDR3, as DNA: TGTGCCAGCAGCCAAGATCCCGGTAGCGTGGAGACCCAGTACTTC. This codes for CASSQDPGSVETQYF.

At least ten counts were recorded for this clonotype. The chain is built from TRBV5-1 and TRBJ2-3; 8 positions match TRBD2. J gave up 4 bases and V 6 bases, and 7 bases lay outside the gene matches. This CDR3 is 14 amino acids long. The V gene's germline CDR1 is SGHRS and CDR2 YFSETQ. CDR3 DNA: TGCGCCAGCATTCCGGGAGGGCCTTCAGATACGCAGTATTTT. Protein product: CASIPGGPSDTQYF.

This clonotype appeared many times. The V and J genes are TRBV28 and TRBJ2-2, with 8 bases that match TRBD1. This CDR3 region has 16 residues. Germline lookup yields CDR1 MDHEN and CDR2 SYDVKM. Losses at the gene ends were 7 bases for V and 6 bases for J; bases not matched to a gene: 13. The CDR3 nucleotides are TGTGCCAGCATAACTGGACAGGGCGTATGGGCCGGGGAGCTGTTTTTT. As protein: CASITGQGVWAGELFF.

This clonotype was counted many times. The J gene is TRBJ1-1, the V gene TRBV7-9; weak D call: TRBD1 (5 bases). Trimming pared 5 bases from V and 8 bases from J, leaving 18 bases between. This CDR3 contains 14 residues. From germline, CDR1 is SEHNR and CDR2 FQNEAQ (reference sequence). The CDR3 here is CASSPPSGTYEAFF. CDR3 DNA sequence: TGTGCCAGCAGCCCCCCCTCTGGGACCTACGAAGCTTTCTTT.

The chain combines TRBV27 with TRBJ1-1, with 8 bases identical to TRBD1. In germline, CDR1 is MNHEY, CDR2 SMNVEV (reference sequence). The CDR3 has 15 residues. J lost 1 base, V lost 5 bases, and 6 bases had no gene match. In DNA form, the CDR3 reads TGTGCCAGCAGTCCATTGACAGGGGCGAACACTGAAGCTTTCTTT. As protein: CASSPLTGANTEAFF.

A remark on this clonotype: This is likely an artifact of a read error, given a far larger clone one base away. The chain carries TRBV6-2 or TRBV6-3 and TRBJ2-3; D is unclear. The CDR3 covers 13 residues. CDR1 is MNHEY, CDR2 SVGEGT, per germline. The CDR3 DNA reads TGTGCCAACAGTTACGGGTCCACAGATACGCAGTATTTT. It encodes CANSYGSTDTQYF.

Many counts were recorded for this clonotype. This chain joins TRBV5-1 and TRBJ2-5; D not certain. CDR1 SGHRS and CDR2 YFSETQ come from the germline V gene. The CDR3 runs to 12 residues. Trimming took 3 bases from V and 2 from J, leaving 5 bases between them. DNA for the CDR3: TGCGCCAGCAGCTCCACACAAGAGACCCAGTACTTC. Residues: CASSSTQETQYF.

This clonotype counts as medium-sized. V gene TRBV6-2 or TRBV6-3 combines with J gene TRBJ2-1, with TRBD2 matching 14 bases. This CDR3 spans 15 amino acids. Unmatched junction bases numbered 6, after V lost 5 bases and J lost 9 bases. CDR1 and CDR2 from the germline V gene are MNHEY and SVGEGT. The CDR3 here is CASSATSGGAGEQFF. The CDR3 DNA reads TGTGCCAGCAGTGCGACTAGCGGGGGGGCCGGTGAGCAGTTCTTC.

The rearrangement joins TRBV19 to TRBJ2-7; a possible D gene is TRBD2 (5 bases). Trimming took off 7 bases at V and 3 bases at J, with 13 bases between the two ends. Germline CDR1 LNHDA, CDR2 SQIVND (reference sequence). This CDR3 region has 13 residues. CDR3 sequence: CASTSPGSYEQYF. CDR3 in DNA: TGTGCCAGTACCTCACCGGGAAGCTACGAGCAGTACTTC.

This clonotype has ten or more counts. This chain's CDR3 is CASSLDRGHYNEQFF. The CDR3 nucleotides are TGCGCCAGCAGCCTGGACAGGGGGCACTACAATGAGCAGTTCTTC. The chain uses TRBV4-3 and TRBJ2-1; the match to TRBD1 covers 11 bases. Germline V lookup: CDR1 LGHNA, CDR2 YSLEER. This CDR3 is 15 amino acids long. V lost 4 bases and J lost 3; bases outside the gene matches: 2.

Concerning this clonotype itself: Given a far larger clone just one base away, this is likely a sequencing read error. This chain connects TRBV28 to TRBJ2-1; D remains unclear. This CDR3 spans 15 amino acids. In germline, CDR1 is MDHEN, CDR2 SYDVKM. V lost 6 bases, J lost 10 bases, and 22 bases lay in between. CDR3 in DNA: TGTGCCAGCAGCATAAGTAGCTTGGGGTCCTACGAGCAGTTCTTC. It translates to CASSISSLGSYEQFF.